A selection of T cell receptor beta chains follows, all from one sample in a study of blood T cell repertoires in COVID-19. Sequencing used immunoSEQ multiplex PCR; TCRdb keeps in-frame clones, though not all of them. The table shows some 500,000 clones, with roughly nine tenths occurring only once. The sample comprised peripheral blood. The receptors were gathered from a woman between 50 and 59 years old with COVID-19, enrolled during active disease. Both conserved end residues are part of each CDR3. The order of the fields is clone size, V gene, J gene, D gene, CDR3 protein, CDR3 DNA. A D gene is named only where the DNA matches it firmly. Rows may omit the clone size; those that give it use once, few, many or a size class.

.,TRBV2,TRBJ1-2,.,CASSLTQGFNYGYTF,TGTGCCAGCAGTTTAACACAGGGATTTAACTATGGCTACACCTTC
once,TRBV19,TRBJ2-7,TRBD1,CASSIGTSWDSPYEQYF,TGTGCCAGTAGTATAGGAACGTCCTGGGACAGCCCCTACGAGCAGTACTTC
.,TRBV20-1,TRBJ2-5,.,CSVNRPETQYF,TGCAGTGTGAACAGGCCAGAGACCCAGTACTTC
.,TRBV19,TRBJ2-1,.,CASSVQDSPYNEQFF,TGTGCCAGTAGTGTGCAGGACTCACCCTACAATGAGCAGTTCTTC
.,TRBV10-2,TRBJ2-2,.,CASSTQDTGELFF,TGCGCCAGCAGCACACAGGACACCGGGGAGCTGTTTTTT
.,TRBV5-4,TRBJ2-6,.,CASSFPPGVSGANVLTF,TGTGCCAGCAGCTTCCCCCCGGGGGTGTCTGGGGCCAACGTCCTGACTTTC
once,TRBV2,TRBJ1-5,.,CASGDSGARSNQPQHF,TGTGCCAGCGGGGACTCCGGGGCCCGTAGCAATCAGCCCCAGCATTTT
.,TRBV2,TRBJ1-2,TRBD1,CASREKGQGDGYTF,TGTGCCAGCAGAGAGAAGGGACAGGGCGACGGCTACACCTTC
.,TRBV24-1,TRBJ2-5,TRBD1,CATSDDPRGSETQYF,TGTGCCACCAGTGATGACCCCAGGGGGTCAGAGACCCAGTACTTC
.,TRBV12-3/TRBV12-4,TRBJ1-5,.,CASSQFRNQPQHF,TGTGCCAGCAGCCAGTTTCGCAATCAGCCCCAGCATTTT
once,TRBV6-5,TRBJ1-2,TRBD1,CASSTGGVYGYTF,TGTGCCAGCTCGACAGGGGGTGTCTATGGCTACACCTTC
.,TRBV29-1,TRBJ2-3,.,CSARVEAQYF,TGCAGCGCCAGGGTCGAGGCGCAGTATTTT
.,TRBV19,TRBJ2-7,.,CASSKGSGVLNEQYF,TGTGCCAGTAGTAAGGGGTCAGGGGTGCTCAACGAGCAGTACTTC
.,TRBV9,TRBJ1-6,.,CASTETAYYNSPLHF,TGTGCCAGCACCGAGACAGCCTATTATAATTCACCCCTCCACTTT
.,TRBV18,TRBJ1-4,TRBD1,CASSDRETGEKLFF,TGTGCCAGCTCAGACAGGGAAACAGGTGAAAAACTGTTTTTT
few,TRBV6-1,TRBJ1-1,.,CASSENLFTEAFF,TGTGCCAGCAGTGAAAACTTATTCACTGAAGCTTTCTTT
.,TRBV11-2,TRBJ2-7,TRBD1,CASSFDRGEQYF,TGTGCCAGCAGCTTCGACAGGGGCGAGCAGTACTTC
.,TRBV11-3,TRBJ1-6,.,CASSLVRQGPYSNSPLHF,TGTGCCAGCAGCTTAGTTAGGCAGGGGCCCTATTCGAATTCACCCCTCCACTTT
.,TRBV5-4,TRBJ1-2,.,CASSLVGGAYYGYTF,TGTGCCAGCAGCTTGGTTGGGGGCGCCTACTATGGCTACACCTTC
.,TRBV19,TRBJ2-7,TRBD1,CASSPYGTGPLEQYF,TGTGCCAGTAGCCCTTACGGGACAGGACCCCTGGAGCAGTACTTC
.,TRBV5-1,TRBJ2-7,.,CASSLGLQTYEQYF,TGCGCCAGCAGCCTAGGACTCCAGACCTACGAGCAGTACTTC
.,TRBV5-1,TRBJ2-1,TRBD1,CASMGQGEGDEQFF,TGCGCCAGCATGGGACAGGGGGAGGGTGATGAGCAGTTCTTC